The 14 T cell receptor beta chains below all came from one sample that was sequenced in a study of T cell responses to AZD1222 COVID-19 vaccine. TCRdb's table, derived via immunoSEQ multiplex PCR, lists solely in-frame clones and lacks some. The repertoire holds more than 100,000 clones, with about 90% as singletons. This specimen consisted of peripheral blood, obtained 28 days after the second AZD1222 dose. The receptor set was obtained from an adult who received the AZD1222 COVID-19 vaccine.

There are a few counts of this clone. This chain uses TRBV14 with TRBJ2-7, with a weak D call TRBD1 (6 bases). Germline CDR1 is SGHDN and CDR2 is FVKESK. V lost 1 base to trimming and J lost 0 bases, with 7 bases between them. The CDR3 has 14 residues. The DNA of the CDR3 is TGTGCCAGCAGCCAAGTAGGGGGCTCCTACGAGCAGTACTTC. This codes for CASSQVGGSYEQYF.

This chain connects TRBV28 to TRBJ1-6; possibly TRBD1 for D (6 bases). This CDR3 region has 14 residues. The V end was cut by 3 bases, the J end by 9 bases, with 12 bases between. CDR1 is MDHEN and CDR2 is SYDVKM in the germline V gene. The CDR3 nucleotides read TGTGCCAGCAGTTTTTGGCAGGGGAGTTCACCCCTCCACTTT. Its protein product is CASSFWQGSSPLHF.

V is TRBV6-1 and J is TRBJ1-5; D ambiguous. In germline, CDR1 is MNHNS, CDR2 SASEGT. The CDR3 covers 14 residues. V dropped 0 bases and J dropped 0 bases, with 3 bases sitting between them. For the CDR3, the DNA is TGTGCCAGCAGTGAAGCATATAGCAATCAGCCCCAGCATTTT. Translating gives CASSEAYSNQPQHF.

As DNA, the CDR3 is TGTGCCAGCAGCTCAGGGGCTCCCTCCCAAGAGACCCAGTACTTC. It specifies CASSSGAPSQETQYF. The chain carries TRBV11-2 and TRBJ2-5; maybe TRBD1 (6 bases). V was shortened by 4 bases and J by 1 base, with 13 bases between the two germline ends. Looked up from germline, CDR1 is SGHAT and CDR2 is FQNNGV. The CDR3 runs 15 residues.

V is TRBV7-6 and J is TRBJ2-2; possibly TRBD2 for D (6 bases). Germline values: CDR1 SGHVS, CDR2 FNYEAQ. This CDR3 has 16 residues. V lost 1 base and J lost 0, with 9 bases in between. CDR3 amino acids: CASSLVWGANTGELFF. CDR3 bases: TGTGCCAGCAGCTTAGTCTGGGGGGCGAACACCGGGGAGCTGTTTTTT.

V gene TRBV12-3 or TRBV12-4 combines with J gene TRBJ1-5; D may be TRBD1 (6 bases). The CDR3 consists of 13 residues. V was shortened by 6 bases and J by 7 bases, with 13 bases between the two germline ends. CDR3 protein: CASSRGTEQPQHF. CDR3 bases: TGTGCCAGCAGCAGGGGTACCGAACAGCCCCAGCATTTT.

The chain employs TRBV5-4 and TRBJ1-1; D is uncertain. This CDR3 comprises 16 residues. V lost 4 bases and J lost 4, with 20 bases in between. Germline loops: CDR1 SGHNT, CDR2 YYREEE (reference sequence). This CDR3 reads CASSRSGSGMRTEAFF. The CDR3 coding sequence is TGTGCCAGCAGCCGCTCGGGGTCGGGGATGCGCACTGAAGCTTTCTTT.

The J gene is TRBJ2-1, the V gene TRBV9; TRBD1 might be the D (6 bases). Trimming pared 4 bases from V and 0 bases from J, leaving 11 bases between. The CDR3 runs to 15 residues. The germline V gene has CDR1 SGDLS and CDR2 YYNGEE. The CDR3: CASSLGQSSYNEQFF. The CDR3 coding sequence is TGTGCCAGCAGCTTAGGACAGAGCTCCTACAATGAGCAGTTCTTC.

V and J are TRBV2 and TRBJ1-4; 9 nucleotides agree with TRBD1. Germline CDR1 and CDR2: SNHLY and FYNNEI. With 5 bases clipped from V and 7 bases from J, the junction kept 11 bases outside the gene matches. The CDR3 is made up of 16 amino acids. The CDR3 DNA sequence: TGTGCCAGCAGTAACACAACAGGGGGCGTAGCTGAAAAACTGTTTTTT. Its translation is CASSNTTGGVAEKLFF. The full variable domain, rest sourced from reference TRBV2 and TRBJ1-4, is EPEVTQTPSHQVTQMGQEVILRCVPISNHLYFYWYRQILGQKVEFLVSFYNNEISEKSEIFDDQFSVERPDGSNFTLKIRSTKLEDSAMYFCASSNTTGGVAEKLFFGSGTQLSVL.

The rearrangement uses TRBV12-3 or TRBV12-4 and TRBJ2-2, with D uncertain. The CDR3 loop spans 13 amino acids. Trimming shortened V by 1 base and J by 4 bases, and 4 bases separated the two germline ends. In nucleotides, the CDR3 is TGTGCCAGCAGTTTAGTGGGCACCGGGGAGCTGTTTTTT. Residues: CASSLVGTGELFF.

CDR3 residues: CASSLGRGAQITDTQYF. The CDR3 DNA sequence: TGTGCCAGCAGCTTAGGGAGGGGGGCGCAGATCACAGATACGCAGTATTTT. The chain uses TRBV7-8 and TRBJ2-3, with D tentatively TRBD1 or TRBD2 (6 bases each). The CDR3 has 17 residues. V lost 1 base and J 2 bases, leaving 16 bases between the germline ends. Germline CDR1 and CDR2: SGHVS and FQNEAQ.

The rearrangement joins TRBV3-1 (or the pseudogene TRBV3-2) to TRBJ2-7; D perhaps matches TRBD2 (6 bases). With 0 bases removed from V and 6 bases from J, the gap between germline ends came to 9 bases. The CDR3 consists of 13 residues. The germline V gene has CDR1 LGHDT and CDR2 YNNKEL (reference sequence). This CDR3 is CASSQDWGVEQYF. The DNA of the CDR3 is TGTGCCAGCAGCCAAGACTGGGGGGTCGAGCAGTACTTC.

This chain joins TRBV4-1 and TRBJ1-2; TRBD1 matches at 8 bases. Trimming cost V 3 bases and J 8 bases; bases outside gene matches: 11. There are 15 residues in the CDR3. The V gene's germline CDR1 is MGHRA and CDR2 YSYEKL. CDR3 in DNA: TGCGCCAGCAGCCAGACGGGGCAGGGGGCGAGGGGCTACACCTTC. Amino acids: CASSQTGQGARGYTF.

V usage is TRBV11-2 and J usage is TRBJ1-1, with D uncertain. From germline, CDR1 is SGHAT and CDR2 FQNNGV. This CDR3 spans 13 amino acids. Trimming removed 5 bases at V and 4 bases at J, with 11 bases between. The CDR3 DNA is TGTGCCAGCAGCCCTTGGGAGGTCACTGAAGCTTTCTTT. Residues: CASSPWEVTEAFF.